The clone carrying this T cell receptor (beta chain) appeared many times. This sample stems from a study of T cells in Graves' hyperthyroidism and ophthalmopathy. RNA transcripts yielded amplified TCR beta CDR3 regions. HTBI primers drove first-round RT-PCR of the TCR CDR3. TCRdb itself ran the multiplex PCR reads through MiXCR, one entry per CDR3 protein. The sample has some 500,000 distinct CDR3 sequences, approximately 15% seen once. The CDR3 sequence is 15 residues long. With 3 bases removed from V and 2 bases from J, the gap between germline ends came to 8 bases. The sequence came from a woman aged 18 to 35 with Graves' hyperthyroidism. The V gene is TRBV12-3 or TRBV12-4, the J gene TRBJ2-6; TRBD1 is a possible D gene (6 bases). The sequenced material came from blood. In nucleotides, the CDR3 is TGTGCCAGCAGTTTCTCAGGGGCTGGGGCCAACGTCCTGACTTTC. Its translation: CASSFSGAGANVLTF.